This T cell receptor beta chain was sequenced during a study of radiotherapy plus CTLA-4 blockade in lung cancer. Study overall: Disease control was present in 30% to 40% of patients, and objective responses in roughly 17%.

Receiving focal radiation plus CTLA-4 blockade with ipilimumab were patients who had chemo-refractory metastatic non-small-cell lung cancer. Repertoires were generated with immunoSEQ multiplex PCR, while TCRdb's copy carries only in-frame clones and drops some. The data contain 60,000 to 85,000 clones, about 88% of them seen just once; the ten biggest clones take up 0.87%. This clonotype was sampled from a human donor with non-small cell lung cancer who had stable disease on radiotherapy plus ipilimumab. The input for sequencing was peripheral blood, taken from a patient treated with radiotherapy plus ipilimumab.

This chain's CDR3 is CAWSGTGRYGYTF. The CDR3 region has the DNA TGTGCCTGGAGTGGAACAGGAAGGTATGGCTACACCTTC. The V and J genes are TRBV30 and TRBJ1-2; a weak D match, TRBD1 (5 bases). CDR1 is GTSNPN and CDR2 is SVGIG in the germline V gene (reference sequence). This CDR3 is built from 13 residues. The germline V and J ends were trimmed by 1 base and 5 bases, with 11 bases remaining between them.